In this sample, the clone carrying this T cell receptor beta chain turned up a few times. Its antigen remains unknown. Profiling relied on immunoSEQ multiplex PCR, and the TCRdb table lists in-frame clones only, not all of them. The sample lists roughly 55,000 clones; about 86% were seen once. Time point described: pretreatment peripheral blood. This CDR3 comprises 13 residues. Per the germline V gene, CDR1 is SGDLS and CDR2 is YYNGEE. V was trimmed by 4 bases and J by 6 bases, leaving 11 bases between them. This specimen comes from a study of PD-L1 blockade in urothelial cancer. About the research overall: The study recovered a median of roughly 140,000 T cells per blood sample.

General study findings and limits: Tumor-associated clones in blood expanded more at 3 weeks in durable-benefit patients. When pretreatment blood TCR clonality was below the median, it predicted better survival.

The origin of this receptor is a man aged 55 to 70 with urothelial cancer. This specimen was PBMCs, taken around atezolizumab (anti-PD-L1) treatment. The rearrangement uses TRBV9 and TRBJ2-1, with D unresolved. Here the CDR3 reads CASSTYLGNEQFF. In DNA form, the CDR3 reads TGTGCCAGCAGCACCTACCTAGGCAATGAGCAGTTCTTC. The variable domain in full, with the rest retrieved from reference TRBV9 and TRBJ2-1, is DSGVTQTPKHLITATGQRVTLRCSPRSGDLSVYWYQQSLDQGLQFLIQYYNGEERAKGNILERFSAQQFPDLHSELNLSSLELGDSALYFCASSTYLGNEQFFGPGTRLTVL.